A single sample gave rise to the 20 T cell receptor beta chains below, sequenced in a study of T-cell reconstitution after alpha-beta-depleted transplantation in children. Preparation of the TCRbeta library used unique molecular identifiers. From the PCR reads, TCRdb called clonotypes with MiXCR, one entry per CDR3 protein. This repertoire shows 500,000 to 750,000 distinct CDR3 sequences, 27% found once; its top ten account for 36%. The sample was PBMCs, taken before TCRalphabeta/CD19-depleted stem cell transplant. Receptors originate from a boy younger than two with Wiskott-Aldrich syndrome, due to receive a stem cell transplant.

This clonotype has only a few counts. The chain combines TRBV20-1 with TRBJ2-4; D is undetermined. Germline CDR1 and CDR2: DFQATT and SNEGSKA (reference sequence). There are 11 residues in the CDR3. Trimming removed 7 bases from V and 8 bases from J, with 12 bases in between. The CDR3 spells CSVRVVDIQYF. The CDR3 bases are TGCAGTGTTAGGGTGGTGGACATTCAGTACTTC.

J is TRBJ2-7 and V is TRBV28; no definite D call. V lost 8 bases and J 6 bases, leaving 14 bases between the germline ends. Germline CDR1 and CDR2: MDHEN and SYDVKM. CDR3 length: 12 residues. The chain's CDR3 is CASGPARLEQYF. The DNA for the CDR3 is TGTGCCAGCGGGCCGGCCCGGCTCGAGCAGTACTTC. The full variable domain, its missing parts supplied by reference TRBV28 and TRBJ2-7, is DVKVTQSSRYLVKRTGEKVFLECVQDMDHENMFWYRQDPGLGLRLIYFSYDVKMKEKGDIPEGYSVSREKKERFSLILESASTNQTSMYLCASGPARLEQYFGPGTRLTVT.

This clonotype was found a few times. The chain couples TRBV5-1 to TRBJ2-5; a possible D gene is TRBD1 (5 bases). The CDR3 length is 16 residues. Per germline, CDR1 SGHRS and CDR2 YFSETQ. V gave up 3 bases and J gave up 3 bases, with 18 bases separating them. The DNA of the CDR3 is TGCGCCAGCAGCTCGAGCCCCCCCAGGGCAGAAGAGACCCAGTACTTC. Encoded protein: CASSSSPPRAEETQYF.

In its sample, this clonotype was seen a few times. J is TRBJ2-2 and V is TRBV11-2, with a possible D match to TRBD2 (6 bases). The length of the CDR3 is 15 residues. Germline CDR1 is SGHAT and CDR2 is FQNNGV. The germline V and J ends were trimmed by 1 base and 4 bases, with 10 bases remaining between them. The CDR3 region is CASSLVQRATGELFF. CDR3 coding DNA: TGTGCCAGCAGCTTAGTCCAGCGGGCCACCGGGGAGCTGTTTTTT. Drawing the rest from reference TRBV11-2 and TRBJ2-2, the complete variable domain is EAGVAQSPRYKIIEKRQSVAFWCNPISGHATLYWYQQILGQGPKLLIQFQNNGVVDDSQLPKDRFSAERLKGVDSTLKIQPAKLEDSAVYLCASSLVQRATGELFFGEGSRLTVL.

The rearrangement uses TRBV9 and TRBJ2-1; 9 nucleotides match TRBD2. J was trimmed by 7 bases and V by 7 bases; bases with no gene match: 15. There are 16 residues in the CDR3. Germline V gene data show CDR1 as SGDLS and CDR2 as YYNGEE. CDR3 in amino acids: CASVVSWLAGVNEQFF. The CDR3 nucleotides are TGTGCCAGCGTAGTTTCGTGGTTAGCGGGAGTAAATGAGCAGTTCTTC.

Worth noting for this clonotype: The junction does not match germline at one end; this may be a read error. The rearrangement joins TRBV6-1 to TRBJ2-7; 7 bases fit TRBD2. Germline CDR1 MNHNS, CDR2 SASEGT. The CDR3 length is 14 residues. This CDR3 reads CASSEPGTTPSQYF. In nucleotides, the CDR3 is TGTGCCAGTAGTGAGCCCGGGACTACCCCTTCGCAGTACTTC.

The chain joins TRBV5-1 to TRBJ2-7; TRBD1 agrees at 11 bases. The CDR3 is 15 amino acids. Germline loops: CDR1 SGHRS, CDR2 YFSETQ. Losses at the gene ends were 2 bases for V and 2 bases for J; bases not matched to a gene: 3. Here the CDR3 DNA reads TGCGCCAGCAGCTTAGGACAGGGGGCTGCCTACGAGCAGTACTTC. It codes for CASSLGQGAAYEQYF.

The rearrangement joins TRBV5-1 to TRBJ2-3, with TRBD2 as a possible D gene (5 bases). The CDR3 runs 16 residues. Germline V lookup: CDR1 SGHRS, CDR2 YFSETQ. V was clipped by 4 bases and J by 1 base, with 16 bases between them. The CDR3: CASSRYEGAGTDTQYF. For the CDR3, the DNA is TGCGCCAGCAGCCGCTATGAGGGAGCGGGCACAGATACGCAGTATTTT.

CDR3 sequence (DNA): TGCGCCAGCAGCCAAGGACCAGGGGGCGTCTACGAGCAGTACTTC. This encodes CASSQGPGGVYEQYF. The genes are TRBV4-1 and TRBJ2-7; 8 bases fit TRBD1. This CDR3 has 15 amino acids. Germline CDR1 is MGHRA and CDR2 is YSYEKL. J was trimmed by 3 bases and V by 1 base; bases with no gene match: 5.

This clonotype was detected only a few times. V usage is TRBV20-1 and J usage is TRBJ2-3; no reliable D call. The CDR3 totals 14 residues. V was shortened by 1 base and J by 2 bases, with 10 bases between the two germline ends. CDR1 is DFQATT and CDR2 is SNEGSKA in the germline V gene (reference sequence). CDR3 DNA sequence: TGCAGTGCTAGAGCCAAGGGATTCACAGATACGCAGTATTTT. Its translation is CSARAKGFTDTQYF.

The table lists this clonotype with many counts. The chain combines TRBV7-6 with TRBJ2-3; no definite D call. Germline CDR1 is SGHVS and CDR2 is FNYEAQ. CDR3 length: 11 residues. V gave up 5 bases and J gave up 6 bases, with 6 bases separating them. CDR3 DNA: TGTGCCAGCAGCGGAGCGGATACGCAGTATTTT. Translating it yields CASSGADTQYF.

The CDR3 sequence: CASSQDRDSLTEQYF. CDR3 coding DNA: TGTGCCAGCAGCCAAGATAGGGACAGCCTGACCGAGCAGTACTTC. The rearrangement joins TRBV4-2 to TRBJ2-7, with TRBD1 matching 7 bases. V lost 0 bases and J lost 6; bases outside the gene matches: 8. Looked up from germline, CDR1 is LGHNA and CDR2 is YNFKEQ. This CDR3 contains 15 residues.

This clonotype came up a few times. The V and J genes are TRBV3-1 and TRBJ1-2; unclear D gene. Germline CDR1 reads LGHDT; CDR2 reads YNNKEL (reference sequence). V was cut by 1 base and J by 8 bases, with 14 bases left in between. CDR3 length equals 14 residues. CDR3 region: CASSQGSGMGGYTF. CDR3 sequence (DNA): TGTGCCAGCAGCCAAGGGTCGGGGATGGGCGGCTACACCTTC.

The chain combines TRBV7-9 with TRBJ2-7; D might be TRBD1 (6 bases). From germline, CDR1 is SEHNR and CDR2 FQNEAQ (reference sequence). The CDR3 runs 14 residues. V lost 2 bases, J lost 0 bases, and 8 bases lay in between. CDR3 in DNA: TGTGCCAGCAGCTTAACGGGACACTCCTACGAGCAGTACTTC. Encoded protein: CASSLTGHSYEQYF. Full variable domain (missing parts from reference TRBV7-9 and TRBJ2-7): DTGVSQNPRHKITKRGQNVTFRCDPISEHNRLYWYRQTLGQGPEFLTYFQNEAQLEKSRLLSDRFSAERPKGSFSTLEIQRTEQGDSAMYLCASSLTGHSYEQYFGPGTRLTVT.

The gene calls are TRBV5-1 and TRBJ1-3; D gene ambiguous. V gave up 1 base and J gave up 6 bases, with 8 bases separating them. From germline, CDR1 is SGHRS and CDR2 YFSETQ. This CDR3 has 13 amino acids. The DNA of the CDR3 is TGCGCCAGCAGCTTGAATGGGGAAAACACCATATATTTT. Its protein product is CASSLNGENTIYF.

The J gene is TRBJ2-5, the V gene TRBV5-1, with a tentative D call TRBD1 (5 bases). The CDR3 extends over 13 amino acids. The V gene lost 4 bases and the J gene lost 2 bases, with 9 bases spanning the gap. CDR1 SGHRS and CDR2 YFSETQ come from the germline V gene. The CDR3 is CASSHDSQETQYF. The CDR3 bases are TGCGCCAGCAGCCACGACAGTCAAGAGACCCAGTACTTC. The entire variable domain, with the rest obtained from reference TRBV5-1 and TRBJ2-5, is as follows: KAGVTQTPRYLIKTRGQQVTLSCSPISGHRSVSWYQQTPGQGLQFLFEYFSETQRNKGNFPGRFSGRQFSNSRSEMNVSTLELGDSALYLCASSHDSQETQYFGPGTRLLVL.

This clonotype was counted between two and nine times. The chain carries TRBV27 and TRBJ1-6; 9 bases line up with TRBD1. Germline assignment: CDR1 MNHEY and CDR2 SMNVEV (reference sequence). V lost 6 bases, J lost 9 bases, and 12 bases stayed unmatched. This CDR3 is 16 amino acids long. In DNA form, the CDR3 reads TGTGCCAGCAGAGTTACAACAGGGGGCGGGGTTTCACCCCTCCACTTT. Its translation is CASRVTTGGGVSPLHF.

This clonotype was recorded a few times. The CDR3 bases are TGTGCCAGCGAAGTGATTCTACTAGCTGCTGGCGATGAGCAGTTCTTC. This translates into CASEVILLAAGDEQFF. The rearrangement uses TRBV28 and TRBJ2-1; the D gene is possibly TRBD2 (6 bases). Between the trimmed V and J ends, which lost 8 bases and 8 bases, there was a span of 25 bases. The length of the CDR3 is 16 residues. The V gene's germline CDR1 is MDHEN and CDR2 SYDVKM.

This clonotype has more than one count but fewer than ten. The chain couples TRBV9 to TRBJ2-5; D tentatively fits TRBD1 or TRBD2 (5 bases each). From germline, CDR1 is SGDLS and CDR2 YYNGEE. This CDR3 is 15 amino acids long. V gave up 0 bases and J gave up 3 bases, with 12 bases separating them. The CDR3 sequence: CASSVGGSREETQYF. The CDR3 DNA reads as TGTGCCAGCAGCGTAGGAGGGTCCAGGGAAGAGACCCAGTACTTC.

This clonotype was observed a few times. The chain couples TRBV20-1 to TRBJ2-4; D is possibly TRBD1 or TRBD2 (5 bases each). V lost 6 bases and J 9 bases, leaving 18 bases between the germline ends. The V gene's germline CDR1 is DFQATT and CDR2 SNEGSKA (reference sequence). This CDR3 contains 13 residues. CDR3 sequence: CSAGVISLGIQYF. DNA for the CDR3: TGCAGTGCGGGGGTTATTAGTCTGGGCATTCAGTACTTC.